These 23 T cell receptor beta chains were sequenced from one sample in a study of metastatic and nonmetastatic thyroid tumors. With MiXCR, TCRdb called clones anew from the PCR reads. This table has some 34,000 clones, 17% appearing once. None of the patients had undergone any treatment ahead of thyroid surgery. Sequencing was done on a sample of blood. These receptors were collected from a female donor with papillary thyroid cancer or a benign thyroid nodule (not recorded which). Some clones in this sample may be carry-over from other donors' samples.

This clone has ten or more counts. The rearrangement joins TRBV25-1 to TRBJ1-2; 10 bases line up with TRBD1. Germline V gives CDR1 MGHDK, CDR2 SYGVNS. The CDR3 length is 17 residues. The V segment lost 5 bases and the J segment 0 bases; nucleotides outside the gene matches: 9. The CDR3 region is CASSPRDRGPANYGYTF. The CDR3 nucleotides read TGTGCCAGCAGTCCCCGGGACAGGGGACCAGCTAACTATGGCTACACCTTC.

This clone was counted at least ten times. The chain recombines TRBV28 with TRBJ2-1, with 8 bases fitting TRBD1. V was pared by 7 bases and J by 4 bases, with 12 bases of the junction left unmatched. This CDR3 spans 16 amino acids. Germline lookup yields CDR1 MDHEN and CDR2 SYDVKM. In nucleotides, the CDR3 is TGTGCCAGCATCAACTCCCGGGACAGGTCATACAATGAGCAGTTCTTC. Encoded protein: CASINSRDRSYNEQFF. Full variable domain (missing parts from reference TRBV28 and TRBJ2-1): DVKVTQSSRYLVKRTGEKVFLECVQDMDHENMFWYRQDPGLGLRLIYFSYDVKMKEKGDIPEGYSVSREKKERFSLILESASTNQTSMYLCASINSRDRSYNEQFFGPGTRLTVL.

The chain carries TRBV5-1 and TRBJ2-7, with 7 bases lining up with TRBD1. The V gene's germline CDR1 is SGHRS and CDR2 YFSETQ. The V gene end was trimmed by 7 bases and the J gene end by 3 bases; junction bases not matched to a gene: 13. The CDR3 length is 15 residues. CDR3 amino acids: CASRTGQRGDYEQYF. CDR3 in DNA: TGCGCCAGCCGGACAGGACAGCGAGGTGACTACGAGCAGTACTTC. The full variable domain, its missing parts supplied by reference TRBV5-1 and TRBJ2-7, is KAGVTQTPRYLIKTRGQQVTLSCSPISGHRSVSWYQQTPGQGLQFLFEYFSETQRNKGNFPGRFSGRQFSNSRSEMNVSTLELGDSALYLCASRTGQRGDYEQYFGPGTRLTVT.

In this sample, this clone turned up many times. V is TRBV29-1 and J is TRBJ2-5, with 11 bases fitting TRBD2. Losses at the gene ends were 3 bases for V and 5 bases for J; bases not matched to a gene: 5. The CDR3 is 14 residues long. Germline V gene data show CDR1 as SQVTM and CDR2 as ANQGSEA. CDR3: CSVDLAGGDETQYF. The CDR3 bases are TGCAGCGTTGACCTAGCGGGGGGCGATGAGACCCAGTACTTC.

In this sample, this clone turned up many times. This chain links TRBV5-1 with TRBJ2-1; 10 nucleotides align to TRBD1. This CDR3 region has 16 residues. Per the germline V gene, CDR1 is SGHRS and CDR2 is YFSETQ. V was clipped by 1 base and J by 7 bases; unmatched bases: 8. The DNA for the CDR3 is TGCGCCAGCAGCTTGAGTGGGGGACAGGGGCAAAATGAGCAGTTCTTC. This translates into CASSLSGGQGQNEQFF.

CDR3 residues: CASIATDSVSPELFF. CDR3 DNA sequence: TGTGCCAGCATCGCGACGGATTCGGTGTCCCCGGAGCTGTTTTTT. The chain joins TRBV9 to TRBJ2-2; no clear D. The germline CDR1 and CDR2 sequences are SGDLS and YYNGEE. V lost 6 bases, J lost 10 bases, and 22 bases lay in between. This CDR3 spans 15 amino acids.

The sample holds many counts of this clone. A much larger clone differs by one base, so this may be a read error. J is TRBJ2-1 and V is TRBV6-2 or TRBV6-3; 8 bases fit TRBD2. This CDR3 has 13 residues. Looked up from germline, CDR1 is MNHEY and CDR2 is SVGEGT. CDR3 residues: CAGRGGAYNGQFF. The CDR3 nucleotides read TGTGCCGGACGGGGGGGAGCCTACAATGGGCAGTTCTTC.

This clone was counted ten times or more. The V and J genes are TRBV28 and TRBJ1-1; D gene ambiguous. Germline V gene data show CDR1 as MDHEN and CDR2 as SYDVKM. Trimming pared 7 bases from V and 5 bases from J, leaving 11 bases between. CDR3 length: 12 residues. CDR3 sequence reads: CASIGVGTEAFF. The CDR3 nucleotides read TGTGCCAGCATCGGGGTGGGGACTGAAGCTTTCTTT.

In this sample, this clone turned up many times. Mismatch with germline at one junction end may stem from a read error. V and J are TRBV5-4 and TRBJ2-2; TRBD1 aligns across 9 bases. The CDR3 totals 16 residues. Looked up from germline, CDR1 is SGHNT and CDR2 is YYREEE (reference sequence). CDR3 DNA: TGTGCCAGCAGATTGGACAGGGGCTCGAACACCGGGGAGCTGTTTTTT. This encodes CASRLDRGSNTGELFF.

This clone was found a few times. The junction departs from the called germline gene at one end, perhaps through a read error. The chain has TRBV27 and TRBJ2-7; no clear D. CDR1 is MNHEY and CDR2 is SMNVEV in the germline V gene (reference sequence). This CDR3 has 12 amino acids. The CDR3 DNA reads TGTGTCAGCAGCCGAAACAATTACGAGAAGTACTTC. This gives the protein CVSSRNNYEKYF.

This clone was observed many times. The same CDR3 also results from other DNA sequences found in this sample. The J gene is TRBJ2-7, the V gene TRBV4-1; 14 bases map to TRBD2. CDR1 and CDR2 from the germline V gene are MGHRA and YSYEKL. The CDR3 loop spans 17 amino acids. The V and J ends lost 2 bases and 2 bases, in that order; junction bases with no gene match: 5. For the CDR3, the DNA is TGCGCCAGCAGCCAACGATCGACTAGCGGGGGGGCCTACGAGCAGTACTTC. This codes for CASSQRSTSGGAYEQYF.

In its sample, this clone was seen many times. The V call is TRBV6-1, the J call TRBJ2-5, with unresolved D. With 8 bases removed from V and 2 bases from J, the gap between germline ends came to 18 bases. This CDR3 has 15 residues. Germline CDR1 MNHNS, CDR2 SASEGT. As DNA, the CDR3 is TGTGCCAGCGCACAAAACCCGACGGCTCAAGAGACCCAGTACTTC. As protein: CASAQNPTAQETQYF.

Ten or more counts support this clone. V usage is TRBV12-3 or TRBV12-4 and J usage is TRBJ1-1, with TRBD1 matching over 8 bases. The CDR3 has 15 residues. The junction had 4 bases not matched to a gene; V was cut back by 1 base and J by 3 bases. DNA of the CDR3: TGTGCCAGCAGTTTAGGGACAGGGCGGGACACTGAAGCTTTCTTT. Amino acid sequence: CASSLGTGRDTEAFF.

This rearrangement joins TRBV20-1 to TRBJ2-7; D is perhaps TRBD2 (6 bases). This CDR3 has 13 residues. Germline assignment: CDR1 DFQATT and CDR2 SNEGSKA (reference sequence). V lost 5 bases, J lost 2 bases, and 13 bases lay in between. The CDR3 is CSAPRTGAYEQYF. The CDR3 nucleotides read TGCAGTGCTCCTCGGACGGGGGCCTACGAGCAGTACTTC.

This clone has a count of ten or more. This rearrangement joins TRBV3-1 to TRBJ2-7; maybe TRBD2 (5 bases). The germline gives CDR1 LGHDT, CDR2 YNNKEL (reference sequence). With 2 bases removed from V and 5 bases from J, the gap between germline ends came to 10 bases. This CDR3 contains 13 residues. CDR3 protein: CASSQMVRDEQYF. Written as DNA, the CDR3 is TGTGCCAGCAGCCAAATGGTGAGGGACGAGCAGTACTTC.

This clone was seen many times. This chain connects TRBV28 to TRBJ2-1; 11 bases line up with TRBD2. The CDR3 has 15 residues. Germline V gives CDR1 MDHEN, CDR2 SYDVKM. The junction had 4 bases not matched to a gene; V was cut back by 5 bases and J by 4 bases. CDR3 loop: CASSTGTSGYNEQFF. The CDR3 DNA is TGTGCCAGCAGTACCGGGACTAGCGGATACAATGAGCAGTTCTTC.

Here the CDR3 reads CAISESGGRWDQYF. Written as DNA, the CDR3 is TGTGCCATCAGTGAGTCAGGGGGCCGGTGGGATCAGTACTTC. This chain joins TRBV10-3 and TRBJ2-7; 7 bases agree with TRBD1. V shed 0 bases and J 10 bases; nucleotides not matched to a gene: 9. The germline CDR1 and CDR2 sequences are ENHRY and SYGVKD. The CDR3 totals 14 residues.

Ten or more counts support this clone. The CDR3 sequence: CASSPDGPYEQYF. CDR3 coding DNA: TGCGCCAGCAGCCCGGACGGTCCCTACGAGCAGTACTTC. The rearrangement joins TRBV5-1 to TRBJ2-7; D is undetermined. V was trimmed by 4 bases and J by 2 bases, leaving 10 bases between them. The CDR3 has 13 amino acids. The germline V gene has CDR1 SGHRS and CDR2 YFSETQ.

This clone was observed a handful of times. The chain is built from TRBV12-3 or TRBV12-4 and TRBJ1-5, with 9 bases that match TRBD1. V lost 6 bases to trimming and J lost 6 bases; unmatched junction nucleotides: 6. The CDR3 consists of 14 residues. The CDR3 region is CASSLGTGTQPQHF. The CDR3 region has the DNA TGTGCCAGCAGCCTGGGGACAGGGACTCAGCCCCAGCATTTT.

In regard to this clone: A much larger clone is a single base away; this may be a read error. As the CDR3 is not closed by the conserved phenylalanine or tryptophan, this likely results from a read error. This chain connects TRBV11-3 to TRBJ2-3; D unresolved. The CDR3 runs to 14 residues. Per the germline V gene, CDR1 is SGHNT and CDR2 is YENEEA. The V end was cut by 3 bases, the J end by 0 bases, with 7 bases between. DNA for the CDR3: TGTGCCAGCAGCTTGGGCCTCAGCACAGATACGCAGTATTCT. As protein: CASSLGLSTDTQYS.

The sample holds a few counts of this clone. It may be a read error: a sequence one base away is much more abundant. This chain uses TRBV7-6 with TRBJ2-2, with 11 bases matching TRBD2. The germline V gene has CDR1 SGHVS and CDR2 FNYEAQ. This CDR3 region has 16 residues. CDR3 in DNA: TGTGCCAGCAGCAAGACTAGCGGGGCCCTCACCGGGGAGCTGTCTTTT. Its protein product is CASSKTSGALTGELSF.

The table lists this clone with a few counts. The CDR3 sequence is CASSPFMGDIAYEQYF. The CDR3, as DNA: TGTGCCAGCAGCCCTTTTATGGGGGACATAGCCTACGAGCAGTACTTC. The rearrangement links TRBV6-1 to TRBJ2-7; D might be TRBD1 (6 bases). V lost 6 bases to trimming and J lost 2 bases, with 20 bases between them. Germline V gene data show CDR1 as MNHNS and CDR2 as SASEGT. This CDR3 contains 16 residues.

Worth noting for this clone: This may come from a read error, since a much larger clone is one base off. The same CDR3 is also encoded by other DNA sequences in this sample. The V gene is TRBV4-2, the J gene TRBJ2-5; the D gene is possibly TRBD1 (5 bases). Germline V gives CDR1 LGHNA, CDR2 YNFKEQ. The CDR3 runs 16 residues. V lost 3 bases and J 6 bases, leaving 20 bases between the germline ends. This chain's CDR3 is CASSQGSVRGAKTQYF. DNA of the CDR3: TGTGCCAGCAGCCAGGGTTCAGTCCGTGGGGCCAAGACCCAGTACTTC.